These 8 T cell receptor beta chains share one sample of origin, sequenced in a study of blood T cell repertoires in COVID-19. Assay: immunoSEQ multiplex PCR; the TCRdb copy retains only in-frame clones and omits some. The data contain approximately 230,000 clones, around nine tenths of them singletons. Sequenced: PBMCs or T cells enriched from blood (not recorded which). These receptors were taken from a woman between 18 and 29 years old who had recovered from COVID-19.

The chain carries TRBV28 and TRBJ2-7; perhaps TRBD1 as D (6 bases). CDR3 length: 12 residues. CDR1 MDHEN and CDR2 SYDVKM come from the germline V gene. The V end lost 7 bases, the J end lost 4 bases, and 11 bases lay between the germline ends. For the CDR3, the DNA is TGTGCCAGCAAGAAAAGGGGGTACGAGCAGTACTTC. Its translation: CASKKRGYEQYF.

The chain links TRBV4-3 to TRBJ2-7, with TRBD2 identical over 11 bases. In germline, CDR1 is LGHNA, CDR2 YSLEER. CDR3 length: 16 residues. Losses at the gene ends were 4 bases for V and 1 base for J; bases not matched to a gene: 6. CDR3 in DNA: TGCGCCAGCAGCCGCGTTCTAGCGGGGGGTTCCTACGAGCAGTACTTC. Encoded protein: CASSRVLAGGSYEQYF.

This sequence joins TRBV4-3 and TRBJ1-4, with D uncertain. Deletions cut 0 bases from V and 3 bases from J, with 8 bases between. Germline V gene lookup returns CDR1 LGHNA and CDR2 YSLEER. The CDR3 sequence is 15 residues long. The CDR3 DNA follows: TGCGCCAGCAGCCAAGATCGGCGGGCTAATGAAAAACTGTTTTTT. This translates into CASSQDRRANEKLFF.

V is TRBV2 and J is TRBJ2-3, with no clear D. From germline, CDR1 is SNHLY and CDR2 FYNNEI. V lost 4 bases to trimming and J lost 0 bases, with 8 bases between them. CDR3 size: 14 residues. DNA for the CDR3: TGTGCCAGCAGTGTCACTCCTAGCACAGATACGCAGTATTTT. Protein product: CASSVTPSTDTQYF.

The chain employs TRBV7-9 and TRBJ1-6, with D uncertain. Germline-derived CDR1 and CDR2 are SEHNR and FQNEAQ (reference sequence). Trimming stripped 0 bases from V and 5 bases from J, with 11 bases between. This CDR3 is 16 amino acids long. The chain's CDR3 is CASSLALRRNNSPLHF. The CDR3 DNA sequence: TGTGCCAGCAGCTTAGCGCTGCGGAGAAATAATTCACCCCTCCACTTT.

This clone was recorded once. The chain joins TRBV9 to TRBJ1-6, with 7 bases matching TRBD1. CDR1 is SGDLS and CDR2 is YYNGEE in the germline V gene. Losses at the gene ends were 4 bases for V and 10 bases for J; bases not matched to a gene: 8. The CDR3 is 14 residues long. The CDR3, as DNA: TGTGCCAGCAGCCCGGGGACAGTTGGGTCACCCCTCCACTTT. It is translated as CASSPGTVGSPLHF.

This rearrangement joins TRBV19 to TRBJ2-7; perhaps TRBD1 as D (6 bases). CDR3 size: 14 residues. Germline V CDR1 and CDR2: LNHDA, SQIVND (reference sequence). V lost 6 bases to trimming and J lost 3 bases, with 15 bases between them. The chain's CDR3 is CASRSGTNFYEQYF. The CDR3 DNA reads as TGTGCCAGTAGGTCCGGGACAAATTTCTACGAGCAGTACTTC.

The chain is built from TRBV18 and TRBJ2-2, with D maybe TRBD1 (5 bases). CDR3 length: 13 residues. Germline V lookup: CDR1 KGHSH, CDR2 LQKENI. V was clipped by 3 bases and J by 5 bases, with 7 bases between them. CDR3 bases: TGTGCCAGCTCACCTCAGGGTACCGGGGAGCTGTTTTTT. Translation: CASSPQGTGELFF.